This TCR beta chain was sequenced in a study of identical twins. Germline V gene sequence: CDR1 DFQATT, CDR2 SNEGSKA (reference sequence). This CDR3 has 15 residues. V gave up 3 bases and J gave up 0 bases, with 13 bases separating them. TCRdb passed the 5' RACE reads through MiXCR, listing each CDR3 protein once. The sample yields about 220,000 distinct CDR3 sequences, 7.5% seen once. These data also formed part of another study, on yellow fever vaccine responses in identical twins.

The sample consisted of memory (CD45RO+) T cells sorted from blood. The chain joins TRBV20-1 to TRBJ2-3; D gene ambiguous. The sequence came from a woman aged 18 to 35 in good health. CDR3: CSARAPLVSTDTQYF. The DNA of the CDR3 is TGCAGTGCTAGGGCCCCCCTGGTGAGCACAGATACGCAGTATTTT.